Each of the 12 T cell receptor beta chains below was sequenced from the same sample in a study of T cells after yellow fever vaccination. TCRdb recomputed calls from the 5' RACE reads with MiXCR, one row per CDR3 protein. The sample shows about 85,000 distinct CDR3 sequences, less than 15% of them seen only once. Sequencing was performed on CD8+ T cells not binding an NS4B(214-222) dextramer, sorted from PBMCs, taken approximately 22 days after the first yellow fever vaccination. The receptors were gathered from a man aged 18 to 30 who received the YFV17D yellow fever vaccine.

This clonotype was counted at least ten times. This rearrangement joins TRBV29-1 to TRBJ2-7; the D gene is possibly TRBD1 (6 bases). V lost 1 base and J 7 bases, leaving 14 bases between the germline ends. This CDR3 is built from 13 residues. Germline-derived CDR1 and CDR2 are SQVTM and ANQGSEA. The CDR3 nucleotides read TGCAGCGTTGAAGGACAGGCCTCGGGGGAGCAGTACTTC. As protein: CSVEGQASGEQYF.

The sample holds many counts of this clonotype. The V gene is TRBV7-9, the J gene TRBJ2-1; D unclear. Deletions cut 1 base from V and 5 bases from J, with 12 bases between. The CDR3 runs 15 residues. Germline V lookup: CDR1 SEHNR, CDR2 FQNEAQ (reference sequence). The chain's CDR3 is CASSLVAIRDNEQFF. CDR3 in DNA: TGTGCCAGCAGCTTAGTGGCGATTAGGGACAATGAGCAGTTCTTC.

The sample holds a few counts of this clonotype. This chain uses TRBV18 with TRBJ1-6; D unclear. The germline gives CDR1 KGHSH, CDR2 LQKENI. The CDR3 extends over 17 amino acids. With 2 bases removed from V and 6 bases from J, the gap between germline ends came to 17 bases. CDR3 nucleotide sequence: TGTGCCAGCTCACCATTTCCCCCGTCATACTTTAATTCACCCCTCCACTTT. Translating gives CASSPFPPSYFNSPLHF.

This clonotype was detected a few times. Written as DNA, the CDR3 is TGCAGTGCTAGAGATGTAAAGGACTATGGCTACACCTTC. Translation gives CSARDVKDYGYTF. The chain couples TRBV20-1 to TRBJ1-2, with no clear D. CDR3 length: 13 amino acids. The V end was cut by 0 bases, the J end by 3 bases, with 8 bases between. The germline CDR1 and CDR2 sequences are DFQATT and SNEGSKA (reference sequence).

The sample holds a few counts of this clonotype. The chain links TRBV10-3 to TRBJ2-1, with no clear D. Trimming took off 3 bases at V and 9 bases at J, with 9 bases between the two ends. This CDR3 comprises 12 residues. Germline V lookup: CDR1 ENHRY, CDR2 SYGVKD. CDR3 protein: CAISDSPPEQFF. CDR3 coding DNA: TGTGCCATCAGTGATTCTCCCCCTGAGCAGTTCTTC.

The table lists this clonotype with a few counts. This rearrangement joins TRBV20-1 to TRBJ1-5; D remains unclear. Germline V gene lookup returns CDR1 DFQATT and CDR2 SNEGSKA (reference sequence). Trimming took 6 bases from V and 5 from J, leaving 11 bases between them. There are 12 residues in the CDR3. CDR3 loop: CSAGEDYQPQHF. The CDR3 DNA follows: TGCAGTGCCGGGGAGGATTATCAGCCCCAGCATTTT.

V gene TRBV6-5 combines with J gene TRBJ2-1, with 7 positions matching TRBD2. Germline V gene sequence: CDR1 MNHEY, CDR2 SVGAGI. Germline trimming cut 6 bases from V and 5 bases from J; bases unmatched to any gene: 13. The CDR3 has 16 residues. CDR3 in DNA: TGTGCCAGCAGCTTAACATCAGCGGGGCCCCACAATGAGCAGTTCTTC. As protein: CASSLTSAGPHNEQFF.

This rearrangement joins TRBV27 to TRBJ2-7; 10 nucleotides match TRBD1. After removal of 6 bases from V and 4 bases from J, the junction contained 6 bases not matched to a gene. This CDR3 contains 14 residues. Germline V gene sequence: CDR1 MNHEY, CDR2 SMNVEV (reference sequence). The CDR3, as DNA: TGTGCCAGCAGCCCGGGACAGGGGACATACGAGCAGTACGTC. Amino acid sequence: CASSPGQGTYEQYV.

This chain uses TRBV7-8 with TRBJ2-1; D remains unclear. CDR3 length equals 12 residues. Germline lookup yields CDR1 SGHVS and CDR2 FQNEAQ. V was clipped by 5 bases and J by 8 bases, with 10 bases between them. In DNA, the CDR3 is TGTGCCAGCAGCCCGGTTCAGTATGAGCAGTTCTTC. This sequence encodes CASSPVQYEQFF.

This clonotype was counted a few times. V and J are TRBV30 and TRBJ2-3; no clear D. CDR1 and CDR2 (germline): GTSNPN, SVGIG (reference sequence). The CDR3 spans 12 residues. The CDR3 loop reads CASGPGTDTQYF. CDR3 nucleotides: TGTGCATCAGGACCGGGCACAGATACGCAGTATTTT.

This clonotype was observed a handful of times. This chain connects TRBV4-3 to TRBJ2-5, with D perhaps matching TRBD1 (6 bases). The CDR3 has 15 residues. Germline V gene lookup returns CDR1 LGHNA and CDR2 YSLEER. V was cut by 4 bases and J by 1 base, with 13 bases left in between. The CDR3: CASSRLQGGQETQYF. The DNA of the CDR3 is TGCGCCAGCAGCCGGTTACAGGGTGGCCAAGAGACCCAGTACTTC.

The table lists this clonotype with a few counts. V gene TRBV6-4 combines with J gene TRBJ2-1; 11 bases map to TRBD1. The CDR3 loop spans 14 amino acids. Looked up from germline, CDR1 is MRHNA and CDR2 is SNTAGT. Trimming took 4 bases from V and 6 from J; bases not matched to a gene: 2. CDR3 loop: CASSVDRGPNEQFF. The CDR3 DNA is TGTGCCAGCAGTGTGGACAGGGGGCCCAATGAGCAGTTCTTC.